This is a list of T cell receptor beta chains from one sample in a study of identifying expanded T cells in peripheral blood. Produced via immunoSEQ multiplex PCR; TCRdb's table is partial and in-frame only. Of 60,000 to 70,000 clones in the sample, around 87% were seen once. What was sequenced was blood. The origin of the receptors is a person aged 18-69 years in good health. Each CDR3 is given with its conserved first and last residue. Each record gives: D gene, J gene, clone size, V gene, CDR3 protein, CDR3 DNA. D genes are given only for firm matches. Clone size is stated in some rows and not others, as once, few, many or a class when expanded.

D: .; J: TRBJ2-7; size: .; V: TRBV27; CDR3: CASGDSIAYEQYF; DNA: TGTGCCAGCGGCGACTCGATTGCCTACGAGCAGTACTTC
D: .; J: TRBJ2-7; size: .; V: TRBV6-1; CDR3: CASMHVSEQYF; DNA: TGTGCCAGCATGCATGTCAGCGAGCAGTACTTC
D: TRBD1; J: TRBJ1-2; size: .; V: TRBV7-9; CDR3: CASSPTRTGANYGYTF; DNA: TGTGCCAGCAGCCCAACTCGGACAGGGGCTAACTATGGCTACACCTTC
D: .; J: TRBJ2-7; size: .; V: TRBV6-5; CDR3: CASSLRSSYEQYF; DNA: TGTGCCAGCAGTCTTAGAAGCTCCTACGAGCAGTACTTC
D: .; J: TRBJ2-2; size: .; V: TRBV7-3; CDR3: CASSLTGEGAGELFF; DNA: TGTGCCAGCAGCTTAACCGGAGAGGGGGCCGGGGAGCTGTTTTTT
D: TRBD2; J: TRBJ2-7; size: .; V: TRBV10-2; CDR3: CASSIAGGWEQYF; DNA: TGCGCCAGCAGCATAGCGGGAGGGTGGGAGCAGTACTTC
D: .; J: TRBJ1-5; size: once; V: TRBV15; CDR3: CATSREGQISQPQHF; DNA: TGTGCCACCAGCAGGGAAGGACAAATCAGTCAGCCCCAGCATTTT
D: TRBD1; J: TRBJ2-2; size: .; V: TRBV7-2; CDR3: CASSARGPHTGELFF; DNA: TGTGCCAGCAGCGCCAGGGGGCCCCACACCGGGGAGCTGTTTTTT
D: .; J: TRBJ2-5; size: few; V: TRBV21-1; CDR3: CASLRRGIGQETQYF; DNA: TGTGCCAGCCTGAGAAGGGGGATCGGTCAAGAGACCCAGTACTTC
D: .; J: TRBJ2-7; size: .; V: TRBV7-2; CDR3: CASSLDTRVAHYEQYF; DNA: TGTGCCAGCAGCTTAGATACAAGGGTGGCCCACTACGAGCAGTACTTC
D: TRBD1; J: TRBJ2-7; size: once; V: TRBV27; CDR3: CASGLGQGSEQYF; DNA: TGTGCCAGCGGTCTGGGACAGGGTAGCGAGCAGTACTTC
D: TRBD1; J: TRBJ2-5; size: .; V: TRBV6-1; CDR3: CATLRDRGETQYF; DNA: TGTGCCACCCTCCGGGACAGAGGGGAGACCCAGTACTTC
D: TRBD1; J: TRBJ1-1; size: .; V: TRBV27; CDR3: CASRNRNRGGYTEAFF; DNA: TGTGCCAGCAGGAACCGCAACAGGGGCGGCTACACTGAAGCTTTCTTT
D: .; J: TRBJ1-1; size: .; V: TRBV5-6; CDR3: CASSLSTEAFF; DNA: TGTGCCAGCAGCCTCAGCACTGAAGCTTTCTTT
D: .; J: TRBJ2-1; size: .; V: TRBV9; CDR3: CASSVAGTADEQFF; DNA: TGTGCCAGCAGCGTAGCGGGAACGGCCGATGAGCAGTTCTTC
D: .; J: TRBJ2-4; size: .; V: TRBV19; CDR3: CASSSVGGAKNIQYF; DNA: TGTGCCAGTAGTTCCGTGGGGGGAGCCAAAAACATTCAGTACTTC
D: .; J: TRBJ1-4; size: .; V: TRBV5-1; CDR3: CASRNGATNEKLFF; DNA: TGCGCCAGCAGGAACGGTGCAACTAATGAAAAACTGTTTTTT
D: TRBD1; J: TRBJ2-5; size: .; V: TRBV2; CDR3: CASRATGGRETQYF; DNA: TGTGCCAGCAGGGCGACAGGGGGCCGGGAGACCCAGTACTTC
D: TRBD1; J: TRBJ2-1; size: .; V: TRBV6-4; CDR3: CASRTETGAPYNEQFF; DNA: TGTGCCAGCAGGACAGAGACAGGGGCCCCTTACAATGAGCAGTTCTTC
D: .; J: TRBJ2-2; size: .; V: TRBV6-4; CDR3: CASSDSAGGGGELFF; DNA: TGTGCCAGCAGTGACTCGGCCGGGGGCGGCGGGGAGCTGTTTTTT
D: TRBD1; J: TRBJ1-1; size: .; V: TRBV9; CDR3: CASSVGEGARTEAFF; DNA: TGTGCCAGCAGCGTAGGAGAGGGGGCAAGAACTGAAGCTTTCTTT
D: TRBD2; J: TRBJ2-1; size: .; V: TRBV6-4; CDR3: CASGTGTSAPSEQFF; DNA: TGTGCCAGCGGCACCGGGACTAGCGCCCCATCTGAGCAGTTCTTC
D: TRBD1; J: TRBJ2-7; size: .; V: TRBV7-6; CDR3: CASSSGQGVGGQYF; DNA: TGTGCCAGCAGCTCGGGACAGGGGGTGGGTGGACAGTACTTC
D: .; J: TRBJ2-7; size: .; V: TRBV6-5; CDR3: CASINTDGSYEQYF; DNA: TGTGCCAGCATTAACACCGACGGGTCCTACGAGCAGTACTTC
D: .; J: TRBJ1-1; size: .; V: TRBV9; CDR3: CASSFNTLSEAFF; DNA: TGTGCCAGCAGCTTTAATACGTTGTCTGAAGCTTTCTTT
D: .; J: TRBJ1-4; size: .; V: TRBV5-4; CDR3: CASSLAGATNEKLFF; DNA: TGTGCCAGCAGCTTGGCGGGGGCAACTAATGAAAAACTGTTTTTT
D: TRBD2; J: TRBJ2-7; size: once; V: TRBV4-2; CDR3: CASSQNAGTSGDEQYF; DNA: TGTGCCAGCAGCCAAAATGCCGGGACTAGCGGGGACGAGCAGTACTTC
D: .; J: TRBJ1-4; size: .; V: TRBV6-6; CDR3: CASSYSPEKLFF; DNA: TGTGCCAGCAGTTACTCTCCCGAAAAACTGTTTTTT
D: TRBD1; J: TRBJ2-7; size: .; V: TRBV27; CDR3: CASRTPGTGAYEQYF; DNA: TGTGCCAGCAGAACTCCCGGGACAGGGGCCTACGAGCAGTACTTC
D: .; J: TRBJ1-4; size: .; V: TRBV5-1; CDR3: CASSLSGQKLFF; DNA: TGCGCCAGCAGCCTTTCGGGCCAAAAACTGTTTTTT
D: .; J: TRBJ2-5; size: .; V: TRBV7-9; CDR3: CASSSQGQETQYF; DNA: TGTGCCAGCAGCTCACAGGGTCAAGAGACCCAGTACTTC
D: TRBD2; J: TRBJ2-7; size: .; V: TRBV6-1; CDR3: CASSVQRGSSDEQYF; DNA: TGTGCCAGCAGTGTCCAGCGCGGGAGTAGTGACGAGCAGTACTTC
D: .; J: TRBJ2-7; size: .; V: TRBV6-1; CDR3: CASVGNSYEQYF; DNA: TGTGCCAGCGTAGGTAACTCCTACGAGCAGTACTTC
D: .; J: TRBJ1-5; size: few; V: TRBV4-2; CDR3: CASSQESGQTGSNQPQHF; DNA: TGTGCCAGCAGCCAAGAGTCCGGCCAGACGGGTAGCAATCAGCCCCAGCATTTT
D: TRBD1; J: TRBJ2-7; size: .; V: TRBV5-4; CDR3: CASSRQGYEQYF; DNA: TGTGCCAGCAGCAGACAGGGCTACGAGCAGTACTTC
D: TRBD1; J: TRBJ2-3; size: .; V: TRBV5-1; CDR3: CASSLTGGDDTQYF; DNA: TGCGCCAGCAGCTTGACAGGGGGCGACGATACGCAGTATTTT